The TCR beta chain under discussion was sequenced for a study of shared clonotypes between healthy human individuals. At the level of the study: In total, the donors were two women and three men aged 18 to 49.

V lost 5 bases and J lost 5; bases outside the gene matches: 8. The germline V gene encodes CDR1 MNHEY and CDR2 SVGAGI. The CDR3 covers 15 residues. Sequencing was performed with immunoSEQ multiplex PCR; in TCRdb, only in-frame clones are kept and a portion is missing. This sample carries nearly 1,000,000 clones, 60% to 85% of them seen once, and the ten largest clones take around 1.5%. J is TRBJ2-1 and V is TRBV6-5; 8 nucleotides align to TRBD2. This receptor was identified in a man in his late teens or twenties in good health. The material sequenced was memory CD4+ T cells sorted from blood. Stated subset: CD45RA-negative fraction. CDR3 region: CASSPLLAAHNEQFF. In DNA form, the CDR3 reads TGTGCCAGCAGTCCATTACTAGCGGCCCACAATGAGCAGTTCTTC.